Given below is one T cell receptor beta chain in context. The data are from a study of blood T cell repertoires in COVID-19. Turning to the study itself: COVID-19 samples collected from the United States, Italy and Spain covered acute and convalescent phases. The analysed material was cDNA or gDNA that came from T cells, B-cell-depleted T cells, or PBMCs.

V trimming: 5 bases; J trimming: 5 bases; junction bases outside the gene matches: 8. The CDR3 has 14 residues. CDR1 is SGHTA and CDR2 is FQGNSA in the germline V gene. Per the authors' pipeline: How many nucleated cells were present was estimated from reference gene primer amplification. The assay was immunoSEQ multiplex PCR, and TCRdb's table has in-frame clones only and misses some. V, J and clone size were drawn from that table, and D and trimming were deduced from the DNA. The sample has 30,000 to 40,000 clones, roughly 90% seen once. This clonotype originated in a man aged 70 or older with active COVID-19. The chain has TRBV7-2 and TRBJ1-2; 7 bases are shared with TRBD1. The sample taken for sequencing was peripheral blood. CDR3 nucleotide sequence: TGTGCCAGCAGCCCCCGGGAGGGGGCTTATGGCTACACCTTC. Protein: CASSPREGAYGYTF.